What follows describes a single T cell receptor (beta chain). What it binds is unknown. A unique molecular identifier was attached to every TCR cDNA molecule. TCRdb recomputed calls from the 5' RACE reads with MiXCR, one row per CDR3 protein. The sample contains about 90,000 distinct CDR3 sequences, roughly 10% of which appear only once. These data come from a study of spatial heterogeneity in lung cancer. On the study more broadly: A unique TCR and UMI combination showed up more than ten times in raw reads, on average.

This CDR3 is built from 13 residues. Germline V gene lookup returns CDR1 ENHRY and CDR2 SYGVKD. The V end lost 3 bases, the J end lost 4 bases, and 6 bases lay between the germline ends. The time point: sample taken at primary tumor resection. In each case, whole RNA from tumor, nontumor lung or frozen PBMC was sequenced unsorted. Study-level findings and limits: At resection, ubiquitous expanded tumor TCRs appeared in blood more than at follow-up.

The clonotype originates from a male donor with early-stage non-small cell lung cancer. The sequenced sample was PBMCs, obtained at surgery. The V call is TRBV10-3, the J call TRBJ1-4; D is ambiguous. In nucleotides, the CDR3 is TGTGCCATCAGTGAAACGGTTAATGAAAAACTGTTTTTT. Encoded protein: CAISETVNEKLFF.